This entry features one T cell receptor beta chain sequence. This sample was included in a study of blood T cell repertoires in COVID-19. At the level of the study: From the United States, Italy and Spain came samples of acute and convalescent COVID-19. T cells, B-cell-depleted T cells, or PBMCs supplied cDNA or gDNA.

The V gene lost 3 bases and the J gene lost 5 bases, with 13 bases spanning the gap. Germline V gene data show CDR1 as MGHRA and CDR2 as YSYEKL. The CDR3 runs to 15 residues. In the authors' workflow: The authors estimated nucleated cell counts from reference gene primer amplification. Measured with immunoSEQ multiplex PCR; TCRdb has only the in-frame clones, and not every one. D and trimming were read from the DNA, whereas the V and J calls and clone size are those reported in that table. Here the sample spans about 140,000 clones, roughly 80% being singletons. The sequencing input was peripheral blood. The clonotype comes from a middle-aged man with active or convalescent COVID-19. The V and J genes are TRBV4-1 and TRBJ2-2; TRBD2 is a possible D gene (6 bases). For the CDR3, the DNA is TGCGCCAGCAGCCAGGGAGGACTGTCTACCGGGGAGCTGTTTTTT. This translates into CASSQGGLSTGELFF.